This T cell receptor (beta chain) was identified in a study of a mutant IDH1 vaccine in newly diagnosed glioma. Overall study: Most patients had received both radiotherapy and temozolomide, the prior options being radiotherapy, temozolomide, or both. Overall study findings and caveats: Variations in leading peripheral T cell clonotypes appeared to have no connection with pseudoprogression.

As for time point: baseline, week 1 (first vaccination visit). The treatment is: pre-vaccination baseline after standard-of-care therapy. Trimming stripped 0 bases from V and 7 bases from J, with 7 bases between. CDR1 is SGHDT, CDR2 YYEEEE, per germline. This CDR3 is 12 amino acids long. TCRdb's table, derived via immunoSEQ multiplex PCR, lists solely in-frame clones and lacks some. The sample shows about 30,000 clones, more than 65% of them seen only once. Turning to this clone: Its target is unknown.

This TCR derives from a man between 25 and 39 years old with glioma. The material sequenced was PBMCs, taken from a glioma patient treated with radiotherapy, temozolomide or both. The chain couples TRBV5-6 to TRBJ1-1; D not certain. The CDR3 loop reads CASSLVTYEAFF. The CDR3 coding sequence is TGTGCCAGCAGCTTGGTCACCTATGAAGCTTTCTTT.